Listed here are 25 T cell receptor beta chains from one sample, sequenced in a study of blood T cell repertoires in COVID-19. Repertoires were generated with immunoSEQ multiplex PCR, while TCRdb's copy carries only in-frame clones and drops some. Of fewer than 150,000 clones listed, approximately 85% are singletons. Sequencing was carried out using peripheral blood. The receptors were gathered from an older woman with COVID-19, enrolled during active disease.

The chain combines TRBV3-1 (or the pseudogene TRBV3-2) with TRBJ1-5; D ambiguous. Germline CDR1 reads LGHDT; CDR2 reads YNNKEL (reference sequence). Trimming pared 0 bases from V and 4 bases from J, leaving 10 bases between. CDR3 length: 15 residues. CDR3 coding DNA: TGTGCCAGCAGCCAAGAGACCGGCGGTAATCAGCCCCAGCATTTT. Its translation: CASSQETGGNQPQHF.

This rearrangement joins TRBV7-9 to TRBJ1-5, with 7 bases matching TRBD1. The V and J ends lost 4 bases and 0 bases, in that order; junction bases with no gene match: 3. The CDR3 extends over 15 amino acids. Germline values: CDR1 SEHNR, CDR2 FQNEAQ (reference sequence). The CDR3 is CASSYGTASNQPQHF. In nucleotides, the CDR3 is TGTGCCAGCAGCTACGGGACAGCTAGCAATCAGCCCCAGCATTTT.

The gene calls are TRBV11-2 and TRBJ1-4; TRBD1 matches 7 bases. The germline CDR1 and CDR2 sequences are SGHAT and FQNNGV. This CDR3 comprises 15 residues. The trim removed 6 bases at V and 0 bases at J, leaving 4 bases unmatched. This CDR3 reads CASSRGTATNEKLFF. DNA for the CDR3: TGTGCCAGCAGTAGGGGGACAGCAACTAATGAAAAACTGTTTTTT.

The chain carries TRBV5-8 and TRBJ1-1; D not certain. V lost 1 base to trimming and J lost 7 bases, with 5 bases between them. Germline lookup yields CDR1 SGHTS and CDR2 YDEGEE. The CDR3 spans 11 residues. CDR3 coding DNA: TGTGCCAGCAGCTTGTTACTTGAAGCTTTCTTT. It codes for CASSLLLEAFF.

This clone was seen more than once but under ten times. This chain links TRBV28 with TRBJ1-1; 9 bases map to TRBD1. Germline V gene lookup returns CDR1 MDHEN and CDR2 SYDVKM. Losses at the gene ends were 5 bases for V and 4 bases for J; bases not matched to a gene: 8. There are 15 residues in the CDR3. The CDR3: CASSLNRGRSTEAFF. In nucleotides, the CDR3 is TGTGCCAGCAGTCTTAACAGGGGGCGTAGCACTGAAGCTTTCTTT.

The V call is TRBV6-1, the J call TRBJ2-7; D gene uncertain. The CDR3 contains 15 residues. Trimming cost V 3 bases and J 3 bases, with 15 bases left between them. Germline V CDR1 and CDR2: MNHNS, SASEGT. Here the CDR3 reads CASSDAEILIYEQYF. The CDR3 DNA reads TGTGCCAGCAGTGATGCCGAAATCCTAATCTACGAGCAGTACTTC.

The chain uses TRBV27 and TRBJ1-2; a weak D match, TRBD1 (6 bases). Germline V gene lookup returns CDR1 MNHEY and CDR2 SMNVEV (reference sequence). With 6 bases removed from V and 1 base from J, the gap between germline ends came to 12 bases. The CDR3 contains 14 residues. CDR3 in amino acids: CASSLRGYNYGYTF. The CDR3 coding sequence is TGTGCCAGCAGCCTTAGGGGGTATAACTATGGCTACACCTTC.

The CDR3 nucleotides are TGTGCCAGCAGCCTAGAACCGGGACTAGCGGGAGATACGCAGTATTTT. Encoded protein: CASSLEPGLAGDTQYF. This chain joins TRBV5-4 and TRBJ2-3; 12 bases fit TRBD2. J was trimmed by 5 bases and V by 4 bases; bases with no gene match: 8. The CDR3 spans 16 residues. The germline CDR1 and CDR2 sequences are SGHNT and YYREEE (reference sequence).

This chain uses TRBV11-3 with TRBJ1-1, with 10 positions matching TRBD1. The CDR3 spans 14 residues. CDR1 and CDR2 (germline): SGHNT, YENEEA. Trimming removed 5 bases from V and 3 bases from J; junction bases left unmatched: 3. The CDR3 DNA is TGTGCCAGCAGCCGACAGGGGGCCGACACTGAAGCTTTCTTT. Amino acid sequence: CASSRQGADTEAFF.

This clone occurred once. CDR3 coding DNA: TGTGCCAGCAGCTTAGGTTGGACTAGCGGGGGCTCCTACAATGAGCAGTTCTTC. Residues: CASSLGWTSGGSYNEQFF. The chain has TRBV11-3 and TRBJ2-1; 13 bases map to TRBD2. V lost 1 base to trimming and J lost 0 bases; unmatched junction nucleotides: 3. This CDR3 is built from 18 residues. Germline values: CDR1 SGHNT, CDR2 YENEEA.

This clone was observed once. The chain uses TRBV7-9 and TRBJ1-2, with D unresolved. From germline, CDR1 is SEHNR and CDR2 FQNEAQ (reference sequence). Trimming took 5 bases from V and 5 from J, leaving 18 bases between them. CDR3 size: 15 residues. Written as DNA, the CDR3 is TGTGCCAGCAGCGCCGGCGGGCTCCGGGATTATGGCTACACCTTC. This encodes CASSAGGLRDYGYTF.

This clone occurred a few times. The chain joins TRBV6-6 to TRBJ1-2; D perhaps matches TRBD1 (5 bases). Germline V lookup: CDR1 MNHNY, CDR2 SVGAGI (reference sequence). The CDR3 covers 16 residues. The ends were cut back, 7 bases at V and 0 bases at J, with 18 bases in the middle. The CDR3 spells CASTPSRVTTNYGYTF. The DNA of the CDR3 is TGTGCCAGCACTCCATCCAGGGTAACGACTAACTATGGCTACACCTTC.

The CDR3 protein is CASRYRVGISTDTQYF. The CDR3 nucleotides read TGTGCCAGCAGGTACAGGGTCGGGATTAGCACAGATACGCAGTATTTT. The chain uses TRBV6-5 and TRBJ2-3; D might be TRBD1 (6 bases). The CDR3 contains 16 residues. Germline V lookup: CDR1 MNHEY, CDR2 SVGAGI. Trimming removed 6 bases from V and 0 bases from J, with 16 bases in between.

The genes are TRBV12-5 and TRBJ2-5, with D possibly matching TRBD1 (6 bases). V gave up 7 bases and J gave up 5 bases, with 14 bases separating them. This CDR3 comprises 13 residues. The germline gives CDR1 LGHNT, CDR2 FRNRAP. The CDR3 DNA follows: TGTGCTAGTGCCCTACAGGGTAGGGAGACCCAGTACTTC. Its protein is CASALQGRETQYF.

V gene TRBV6-6 combines with J gene TRBJ2-1; TRBD2 agrees at 11 bases. Germline assignment: CDR1 MNHNY and CDR2 SVGAGI (reference sequence). CDR3 length: 15 residues. This CDR3 is CATSGGDISYNEQFF. The CDR3 DNA is TGTGCAACTAGCGGGGGTGACATCTCCTACAATGAGCAGTTCTTC.

The V and J genes are TRBV28 and TRBJ1-1, with TRBD1 matching 7 bases. V shed 5 bases, J shed 14 bases, and the junction held 11 bases outside the gene matches. The CDR3 has 12 residues. In germline, CDR1 is MDHEN, CDR2 SYDVKM. CDR3: CASSPGTDRMFF. CDR3 nucleotides: TGTGCCAGCAGTCCCGGGACAGACAGGATGTTCTTT.

The rearrangement joins TRBV6-5 to TRBJ1-1; tentative D call: TRBD1 (5 bases). The germline V gene has CDR1 MNHEY and CDR2 SVGAGI. The CDR3 is 16 residues long. Trimming left V 2 bases short and J 1 base short, with 14 bases between. CDR3 loop: CASSYGTGGGNTEAFF. In nucleotides, the CDR3 is TGTGCCAGCAGTTACGGAACCGGCGGGGGGAACACTGAAGCTTTCTTT.

V gene TRBV18 combines with J gene TRBJ1-1; no clear D gene. From germline, CDR1 is KGHSH and CDR2 LQKENI. Trimming left V 2 bases short and J 4 bases short, with 11 bases between. This CDR3 has 14 residues. The CDR3 DNA sequence: TGTGCCAGCTCACCAGGCAGGTTGGGCACTGAAGCTTTCTTT. It yields the protein CASSPGRLGTEAFF.

This chain uses TRBV6-2 or TRBV6-3 with TRBJ2-1; D remains unclear. The CDR3 is made up of 12 amino acids. Trimming shortened V by 5 bases and J by 1 base, and 3 bases separated the two germline ends. Germline-derived CDR1 and CDR2 are MNHEY and SVGEGT. The DNA for the CDR3 is TGTGCCAGCAGTCGTTCCTACAATGAGCAGTTCTTC. Protein: CASSRSYNEQFF.

The chain recombines TRBV6-5 with TRBJ2-7; 9 bases are a match to TRBD1. With 0 bases clipped from V and 4 bases from J, the junction kept 7 bases outside the gene matches. Germline V gene data show CDR1 as MNHEY and CDR2 as SVGAGI. The CDR3 contains 16 residues. The CDR3 DNA reads TGTGCCAGCAGTTACTCCGGGACGGGACAGGGTTACGAGCAGTACTTC. This gives the protein CASSYSGTGQGYEQYF.

The chain recombines TRBV29-1 with TRBJ1-2; TRBD1 is a possible D gene (5 bases). Trimming stripped 1 base from V and 4 bases from J, with 22 bases between. Germline CDR1 is SQVTM and CDR2 is ANQGSEA. The CDR3 totals 17 residues. The CDR3 loop reads CSVEGPMGGTDSYGYTF. CDR3 bases: TGCAGCGTTGAAGGCCCAATGGGAGGGACCGACAGCTATGGCTACACCTTC. Combining the CDR3 with reference TRBV29-1 and TRBJ1-2 gives the whole variable domain SAVISQKPSRDICQRGTSLTIQCQVDSQVTMMFWYRQQPGQSLTLIATANQGSEATYESGFVIDKFPISRPNLTFSTLTVSNMSPEDSSIYLCSVEGPMGGTDSYGYTFGSGTRLTVV.

CDR3 loop: CASSLSGLSEAFF. The CDR3 DNA sequence: TGTGCCAGCAGCTTAAGCGGGCTCAGTGAAGCTTTCTTT. This chain connects TRBV11-3 to TRBJ1-1; D is ambiguous. Trimming took 2 bases from V and 7 from J, leaving 11 bases between them. The CDR3 runs 13 residues. Germline lookup yields CDR1 SGHNT and CDR2 YENEEA.

The CDR3 is CASSLGAIKHYGYTF. CDR3 bases: TGTGCCAGCAGCTTAGGGGCCATCAAACACTATGGCTACACCTTC. J is TRBJ1-2 and V is TRBV13; D is unclear. Between the trimmed V and J ends, which lost 0 bases and 3 bases, there was a span of 11 bases. The length of the CDR3 is 15 residues. Germline assignment: CDR1 PRHDT and CDR2 FYEKMQ (reference sequence).

The CDR3: CASSPGTGGSQPQHF. CDR3 nucleotide sequence: TGTGCCAGCAGCCCCGGGACAGGGGGCTCTCAGCCCCAGCATTTT. The chain links TRBV5-8 to TRBJ1-5; 12 nucleotides match TRBD1. The V gene's germline CDR1 is SGHTS and CDR2 YDEGEE. The trim removed 4 bases at V and 6 bases at J, leaving 5 bases unmatched. This CDR3 is 15 amino acids long.

The rearrangement links TRBV2 to TRBJ2-7; 8 nucleotides align to TRBD2. The trim removed 7 bases at V and 4 bases at J, leaving 12 bases unmatched. Germline V gene sequence: CDR1 SNHLY, CDR2 FYNNEI. The CDR3 covers 15 residues. The CDR3 region has the DNA TGTGCCAGCAACCCCGGGGGGGGATCCTTATACGAGCAGTACTTC. Amino acid sequence: CASNPGGGSLYEQYF.